Listed below are T cell receptor beta chains from one sample, sequenced in a study of blood T cell repertoires in COVID-19. Here immunoSEQ multiplex PCR was the method, and the copy in TCRdb shows in-frame clones only, minus some. The sample includes 60,000 to 65,000 clones, about two thirds of them seen just once. Sequences were obtained from peripheral blood. The receptors stem from a woman aged 70-85 years with COVID-19, enrolled during active disease. Each CDR3 is given with its conserved first and last residue. The D gene is left open where the match is weak. For some rows the clone size is stated as once, few or many, or as a class when expanded; others skip it.

len: 19; j_gene: TRBJ2-4; v_gene: TRBV21-1; abundance: few; d_gene: .; CDR3aa: CASSKERTGGDYAKNIQYF; CDR3nt: TGTGCCAGCAGCAAAGAGAGGACAGGGGGCGACTACGCCAAAAACATTCAGTACTTC
len: 14; j_gene: TRBJ2-1; v_gene: TRBV19; abundance: few; d_gene: TRBD2; CDR3aa: CASSMASGYNEQFF; CDR3nt: TGTGCCAGTAGTATGGCTAGCGGGTACAATGAGCAGTTCTTC
len: 17; j_gene: TRBJ1-5; v_gene: TRBV7-8; abundance: .; d_gene: .; CDR3aa: CASSLVAWGVGNQPQHF; CDR3nt: TGTGCCAGCAGCTTAGTCGCGTGGGGGGTTGGCAATCAGCCCCAGCATTTT
len: 15; j_gene: TRBJ1-1; v_gene: TRBV5-1; abundance: .; d_gene: .; CDR3aa: CASSLVGGFNTEAFF; CDR3nt: TGCGCCAGCAGCTTGGTAGGGGGATTTAACACTGAAGCTTTCTTT
len: 18; j_gene: TRBJ2-1; v_gene: TRBV4-1; abundance: .; d_gene: TRBD2; CDR3aa: CASSQDRGSGGPYNEQFF; CDR3nt: TGCGCCAGCAGCCAAGATAGGGGTAGCGGGGGCCCTTACAATGAGCAGTTCTTC
len: 16; j_gene: TRBJ2-2; v_gene: TRBV29-1; abundance: few; d_gene: .; CDR3aa: CSVGAGRDAGTGELFF; CDR3nt: TGCAGCGTTGGCGCGGGGCGGGACGCGGGCACCGGGGAGCTGTTTTTT
len: 13; j_gene: TRBJ1-6; v_gene: TRBV10-3; abundance: .; d_gene: .; CDR3aa: CAISEIINSPLHF; CDR3nt: TGTGCCATCAGTGAGATAATCAATTCACCCCTCCACTTT
len: 15; j_gene: TRBJ2-3; v_gene: TRBV9; abundance: .; d_gene: TRBD2; CDR3aa: CASSASGMGRDTQYF; CDR3nt: TGTGCCAGCAGCGCTAGCGGGATGGGGCGAGATACGCAGTATTTT
len: 19; j_gene: TRBJ2-5; v_gene: TRBV11-3; abundance: .; d_gene: TRBD2; CDR3aa: CASSLRGTSGSNYQETQYF; CDR3nt: TGTGCCAGCAGCTTACGGGGGACTAGCGGGAGTAACTACCAAGAGACCCAGTACTTC
len: 16; j_gene: TRBJ1-1; v_gene: TRBV7-9; abundance: medium-sized; d_gene: TRBD1; CDR3aa: CASSLGQGASGTEAFF; CDR3nt: TGTGCCAGCAGCTTGGGACAGGGGGCGTCGGGCACTGAAGCTTTCTTT
len: 13; j_gene: TRBJ2-1; v_gene: TRBV7-2; abundance: .; d_gene: .; CDR3aa: CASSLSRTTVKFF; CDR3nt: TGTGCCAGCAGCTTATCTAGGACGACAGTCAAGTTCTTC
len: 15; j_gene: TRBJ1-3; v_gene: TRBV4-2; abundance: .; d_gene: .; CDR3aa: CASSQVGLSGNTIYF; CDR3nt: TGTGCCAGCAGCCAAGTTGGCCTCTCTGGAAACACCATATATTTT
len: 15; j_gene: TRBJ1-4; v_gene: TRBV27; abundance: .; d_gene: .; CDR3aa: CASSRVGGTNEKLFF; CDR3nt: TGTGCCAGCAGCAGAGTCGGAGGGACTAATGAAAAACTGTTTTTT
len: 15; j_gene: TRBJ1-3; v_gene: TRBV11-3; abundance: .; d_gene: .; CDR3aa: CASDTTTGKTNTIYF; CDR3nt: TGTGCCAGCGATACCACAACAGGGAAGACAAACACCATATATTTT
len: 15; j_gene: TRBJ1-5; v_gene: TRBV18; abundance: .; d_gene: .; CDR3aa: CASSPVSRFNQPQHF; CDR3nt: TGTGCCAGCTCACCAGTTTCACGGTTTAATCAGCCCCAGCATTTT
len: 14; j_gene: TRBJ1-2; v_gene: TRBV7-2; abundance: .; d_gene: TRBD1; CDR3aa: CASSSDRGAYGYTF; CDR3nt: TGTGCCAGCAGCTCCGACAGGGGAGCCTATGGCTACACCTTC
len: 18; j_gene: TRBJ2-7; v_gene: TRBV6-1; abundance: few; d_gene: .; CDR3aa: CASSEAPMQRGGTYEQYF; CDR3nt: TGTGCCAGCAGTGAAGCCCCTATGCAGAGGGGGGGGACCTACGAGCAGTACTTC
len: 15; j_gene: TRBJ1-2; v_gene: TRBV4-1; abundance: once; d_gene: .; CDR3aa: CASSQDPGSEYGYTF; CDR3nt: TGCGCCAGCAGCCAAGATCCTGGCAGCGAGTATGGCTACACCTTC
len: 13; j_gene: TRBJ1-1; v_gene: TRBV7-3; abundance: .; d_gene: .; CDR3aa: CASSIVQGSEAFF; CDR3nt: TGTGCCAGCAGCATTGTACAGGGCTCAGAAGCTTTCTTT
len: 15; j_gene: TRBJ1-1; v_gene: TRBV3-1/TRBV3-2; abundance: .; d_gene: TRBD1; CDR3aa: CASSRDRVMNTEAFF; CDR3nt: TGTGCCAGCAGCCGGGACAGGGTGATGAACACTGAAGCTTTCTTT
len: 15; j_gene: TRBJ2-7; v_gene: TRBV4-1; abundance: .; d_gene: .; CDR3aa: CASSQDYRITYEQYF; CDR3nt: TGCGCCAGCAGCCAAGATTACAGGATTACCTACGAGCAGTACTTC
len: 17; j_gene: TRBJ1-3; v_gene: TRBV7-2; abundance: .; d_gene: TRBD1; CDR3aa: CASSLGAGGPSGNTIYF; CDR3nt: TGTGCCAGCAGCTTAGGGGCAGGGGGCCCCTCTGGAAACACCATATATTTT
len: 13; j_gene: TRBJ1-5; v_gene: TRBV15; abundance: once; d_gene: .; CDR3aa: CATSTGGNQPQHF; CDR3nt: TGTGCCACCAGCACAGGGGGCAATCAGCCCCAGCATTTT